The entry below describes one TCR beta chain. CDR1 and CDR2 (germline): SNHLY, FYNNEI. After removal of 6 bases from V and 2 bases from J, the junction contained 5 bases not matched to a gene. This CDR3 has 14 amino acids. The sample comes from a study of high-grade serous ovarian cancer treatment subgroups. Whole-study context: Samples averaged around 13,000 reads and roughly 7,700 unique TCR beta rearrangements.

Tumor samples were obtained before definitive surgery or chemotherapy. Data came from immunoSEQ multiplex PCR; TCRdb stores just in-frame clones and leaves some out. The table lists thousands of clones, around 72% of them singletons. The chain recombines TRBV2 with TRBJ2-3; 7 bases match TRBD2. Sequenced sample: tumor tissue. This sequence was found in a human donor with high-grade serous ovarian cancer. This CDR3 reads CASRGGVNTDTQYF. DNA for the CDR3: TGTGCCAGCAGGGGGGGGGTAAACACAGATACGCAGTATTTT.